The 30 T cell receptor beta chains reported below all come from one sample, sequenced in a study of shared clonotypes between healthy human individuals (dated by TCRdb to 2020 to 2022). The method behind the library was the immunoSEQ multiplex PCR assay. Imported from immuneACCESS, the table was reduced by TCRdb to in-frame sequences with V and J called. These copies leave out some clones; in studies compared against another copy, an unresolved V gene accounts for under half, and the cause of the remainder is not known. The sample has fewer than 1.6 million clones on record, approximately 98.5% of them singletons. The biggest ten clones account for about 0.35% of the sample. The specimen was naive CD4+ T cells sorted from blood. The label giving this sample's cell subset or site can be read as: CD45RA+ positively selected. All receptors come from a man aged 25 to 45 in good health.

V gene TRBV19 combines with J gene TRBJ2-1, with TRBD2 identical over 8 bases. V shed 5 bases, J shed 3 bases, and the junction held 3 bases outside the gene matches. CDR3 length: 14 amino acids. In germline, CDR1 is LNHDA, CDR2 SQIVND (reference sequence). The CDR3 reads CASSFREGYNEQFF. For the CDR3, the DNA is TGTGCCAGTAGTTTCCGGGAGGGCTACAATGAGCAGTTCTTC.

This clone was detected once. The chain combines TRBV10-2 with TRBJ2-2; D assignment may be TRBD1 or TRBD2 (6 bases each). CDR1 WSHSY and CDR2 SAAADI come from the germline V gene. CDR3 length equals 13 residues. V dropped 7 bases and J dropped 5 bases, with 11 bases sitting between them. This CDR3 is CASIGGGTGELFF. The CDR3, as DNA: TGCGCCAGCATTGGAGGGGGAACCGGGGAGCTGTTTTTT.

This rearrangement joins TRBV6-1 to TRBJ2-2, with 7 bases aligning to TRBD2. The CDR3 has 14 amino acids. Germline CDR1 is MNHNS and CDR2 is SASEGT. V lost 5 bases and J lost 4; bases outside the gene matches: 4. The CDR3 DNA reads as TGTGCCAGCAGTCGTAGGACTAGCACCGGGGAGCTGTTTTTT. As protein: CASSRRTSTGELFF.

This CDR3 reads CASRPDRVGSYEQYF. Written as DNA, the CDR3 is TGTGCCAGCAGACCCGACAGGGTAGGCTCCTACGAGCAGTACTTC. The chain uses TRBV6-6 and TRBJ2-7; 7 positions agree with TRBD1. Germline values: CDR1 MNHNY, CDR2 SVGAGI (reference sequence). J gave up 0 bases and V 6 bases, and 8 bases lay outside the gene matches. The CDR3 loop spans 15 amino acids.

The V gene is TRBV7-8, the J gene TRBJ2-1; maybe TRBD1 (6 bases). Germline V gene lookup returns CDR1 SGHVS and CDR2 FQNEAQ. The CDR3 is 16 residues long. Trimming took off 0 bases at V and 7 bases at J, with 16 bases between the two ends. The CDR3 coding sequence is TGTGCCAGCAGCTTAGCCGGGACGGGACATCGAAATGAGCAGTTCTTC. This encodes CASSLAGTGHRNEQFF. Using reference TRBV7-8 and TRBJ2-1 for the parts outside the CDR3, the full variable domain is GAGVSQSPRYKVAKRGQDVALRCDPISGHVSLFWYQQALGQGPEFLTYFQNEAQLDKSGLPSDRFFAERPEGSVSTLKIQRTQQEDSAVYLCASSLAGTGHRNEQFFGPGTRLTVL.

The chain uses TRBV15 and TRBJ2-3; TRBD2 aligns across 7 bases. V lost 5 bases to trimming and J lost 3 bases; unmatched junction nucleotides: 8. Per the germline V gene, CDR1 is LNHNV and CDR2 is YYDKDF (reference sequence). CDR3 length equals 15 residues. The CDR3 DNA is TGTGCCACCAGCTTCGGCGGGGGAACAACAGATACGCAGTATTTT. Translating it yields CATSFGGGTTDTQYF.

Comments on this clone: The same CDR3 arises from other DNA sequences in this sample as well. V and J are TRBV5-1 and TRBJ1-1; 7 positions agree with TRBD1. Losses at the gene ends were 0 bases for V and 2 bases for J; bases not matched to a gene: 1. The CDR3 runs to 14 residues. Germline V gene sequence: CDR1 SGHRS, CDR2 YFSETQ. In nucleotides, the CDR3 is TGCGCCAGCAGCTTGGGGGACAGAAACACTGAAGCTTTCTTT. This translates into CASSLGDRNTEAFF.

This clone has only one observation. V usage is TRBV7-9 and J usage is TRBJ2-7; tentatively, D is TRBD1 or TRBD2 (5 bases each). V was cut by 5 bases and J by 0 bases, with 14 bases left in between. CDR3 length: 15 amino acids. CDR1 is SEHNR and CDR2 is FQNEAQ in the germline V gene (reference sequence). CDR3: CASSIPGQNSYEQYF. In DNA form, the CDR3 reads TGTGCCAGCAGCATCCCGGGGCAAAACTCCTACGAGCAGTACTTC.

The gene calls are TRBV5-4 and TRBJ2-2; D is ambiguous. The CDR3 covers 17 residues. V gave up 5 bases and J gave up 1 base, with 18 bases separating them. Germline assignment: CDR1 SGHNT and CDR2 YYREEE (reference sequence). CDR3 DNA: TGTGCCAGCAGTAACGAATTTAGGGAAGGGAACACCGGGGAGCTGTTTTTT. Its protein is CASSNEFREGNTGELFF.

The chain has TRBV6-1 and TRBJ1-5, with 8 bases lining up with TRBD1. The CDR3 consists of 16 residues. V dropped 4 bases and J dropped 2; count of bases not matched to a gene: 7. The germline V gene has CDR1 MNHNS and CDR2 SASEGT. CDR3 residues: CASSAGTGVGNQPQHF. The CDR3 DNA is TGTGCCAGCAGTGCCGGGACAGGTGTGGGCAATCAGCCCCAGCATTTT.

This clone has only one observation. The genes are TRBV5-1 and TRBJ2-1; the D gene is possibly TRBD2 (6 bases). The V and J ends lost 4 bases and 2 bases respectively, with 16 bases between them. CDR3 length: 16 amino acids. Germline-derived CDR1 and CDR2 are SGHRS and YFSETQ. The DNA for the CDR3 is TGCGCCAGCAGCCTCTCGACTAGAAATACCTACAATGAGCAGTTCTTC. Translating gives CASSLSTRNTYNEQFF. The entire variable domain, with the rest obtained from reference TRBV5-1 and TRBJ2-1, is as follows: KAGVTQTPRYLIKTRGQQVTLSCSPISGHRSVSWYQQTPGQGLQFLFEYFSETQRNKGNFPGRFSGRQFSNSRSEMNVSTLELGDSALYLCASSLSTRNTYNEQFFGPGTRLTVL.

V and J are TRBV19 and TRBJ1-2; 8 nucleotides agree with TRBD1. J lost 5 bases, V lost 6 bases, and 5 bases had no gene match. Germline values: CDR1 LNHDA, CDR2 SQIVND (reference sequence). This CDR3 has 13 amino acids. The CDR3 sequence: CASRTGQAYGYTF. The CDR3 region has the DNA TGTGCCAGTAGAACGGGACAGGCGTATGGCTACACCTTC.

DNA of the CDR3: TGCGCCAGCAGTAGGTCCGGGACAGCTAACTATGGCTACACCTTC. This gives the protein CASSRSGTANYGYTF. The chain combines TRBV5-1 with TRBJ1-2; 7 bases are a match to TRBD1. The V gene's germline CDR1 is SGHRS and CDR2 YFSETQ. The CDR3 loop spans 15 amino acids. The V and J ends lost 5 bases and 0 bases, in that order; junction bases with no gene match: 7.

This sequence joins TRBV25-1 and TRBJ2-5; maybe TRBD1 (5 bases). The CDR3 spans 14 residues. V lost 1 base to trimming and J lost 5 bases, with 11 bases between them. Germline V gene lookup returns CDR1 MGHDK and CDR2 SYGVNS. The DNA of the CDR3 is TGTGCCAGCAGTGAATCGCCAGGGCGGGAGACCCAGTACTTC. This gives the protein CASSESPGRETQYF.

The gene calls are TRBV14 and TRBJ2-7; a possible D gene is TRBD1 (6 bases). CDR1 is SGHDN, CDR2 FVKESK, per germline. CDR3 length: 15 residues. V gave up 4 bases and J gave up 6 bases, with 19 bases separating them. Here the CDR3 reads CASSLRTDRVAEQYF. DNA of the CDR3: TGTGCCAGCAGCCTGCGGACAGATCGGGTGGCCGAGCAGTACTTC.

V and J are TRBV5-1 and TRBJ2-1; 8 nucleotides line up with TRBD2. CDR3 length: 16 amino acids. Germline V gene data show CDR1 as SGHRS and CDR2 as YFSETQ. V was clipped by 7 bases and J by 6 bases; unmatched bases: 15. The CDR3 DNA follows: TGCGCCAGCGCTTTCCCAGCGGGAGCGGTGTTCAATGAGCAGTTCTTC. This codes for CASAFPAGAVFNEQFF.

The chain uses TRBV7-2 and TRBJ2-1, with 10 bases aligning to TRBD2. J lost 6 bases, V lost 5 bases, and 10 bases had no gene match. Germline values: CDR1 SGHTA, CDR2 FQGNSA. CDR3 length: 16 amino acids. The CDR3 region has the DNA TGTGCCAGCAGCCCCACCGGGACTAGCGTCGGCAATGAGCAGTTCTTC. The encoded protein is CASSPTGTSVGNEQFF.

The chain employs TRBV15 and TRBJ1-2; D is uncertain. The CDR3 runs to 14 residues. V was clipped by 0 bases and J by 4 bases, with 9 bases between them. CDR1 is LNHNV and CDR2 is YYDKDF in the germline V gene (reference sequence). CDR3 in amino acids: CATSRDRRSYGYTF. The CDR3 region has the DNA TGTGCCACCAGCAGAGATAGGAGGTCCTATGGCTACACCTTC.

V is TRBV4-1 and J is TRBJ2-7; TRBD1 matches at 10 bases. The germline gives CDR1 MGHRA, CDR2 YSYEKL. V shed 2 bases and J 3 bases; nucleotides not matched to a gene: 7. This CDR3 region has 16 residues. CDR3 in amino acids: CASSQPPGTGVYEQYF. CDR3 in DNA: TGCGCCAGCAGCCAACCACCAGGGACAGGGGTCTACGAGCAGTACTTC.

The CDR3 spells CASSQRNEQFF. CDR3 DNA sequence: TGCGCCAGCAGCCAACGGAATGAGCAGTTCTTC. The V call is TRBV4-1, the J call TRBJ2-1; D ambiguous. Germline V gene data show CDR1 as MGHRA and CDR2 as YSYEKL. Trimming cost V 2 bases and J 7 bases, with 3 bases left between them. The CDR3 runs to 11 residues.

The chain couples TRBV11-2 to TRBJ2-2; unclear D gene. Germline CDR1 is SGHAT and CDR2 is FQNNGV. The CDR3 runs 14 residues. Trimming pared 2 bases from V and 2 bases from J, leaving 6 bases between. DNA for the CDR3: TGTGCCAGCAGCTTATCCCTAAACACCGGGGAGCTGTTTTTT. Protein product: CASSLSLNTGELFF.

The chain employs TRBV5-1 and TRBJ2-7; 7 bases line up with TRBD2. The V and J ends lost 4 bases and 4 bases, in that order; junction bases with no gene match: 14. Germline V gene data show CDR1 as SGHRS and CDR2 as YFSETQ. This CDR3 is 16 amino acids long. CDR3 loop: CASSLLGLAAPYEQYF. The CDR3 nucleotides are TGCGCCAGCAGCCTTCTGGGCCTAGCGGCACCATACGAGCAGTACTTC.

The CDR3 DNA reads as TGTGCCAGCAGCTTAGCGGGGGCCCTAAATGAAAAACTGTTTTTT. Residues: CASSLAGALNEKLFF. This chain joins TRBV11-2 and TRBJ1-4; D is perhaps TRBD1 (6 bases). This CDR3 comprises 15 residues. The V gene lost 1 base and the J gene lost 5 bases, with 11 bases spanning the gap. CDR1 and CDR2 from the germline V gene are SGHAT and FQNNGV.

A remark on this clone: Distinct nucleotide sequences in the sample also encode this CDR3. This sequence joins TRBV6-5 and TRBJ2-6; no firm D call. V was cut by 8 bases and J by 4 bases, with 12 bases left in between. The CDR3 extends over 14 amino acids. CDR1 and CDR2 from the germline V gene are MNHEY and SVGAGI. In DNA form, the CDR3 reads TGTGCCAGCTCCGTACTTTCCGGGGCCAACGTCCTGACTTTC. It translates to CASSVLSGANVLTF.

This rearrangement joins TRBV7-9 to TRBJ2-3; D uncertain. This CDR3 is 13 amino acids long. Germline V gene sequence: CDR1 SEHNR, CDR2 FQNEAQ (reference sequence). The V gene lost 0 bases and the J gene lost 9 bases, with 10 bases spanning the gap. This chain's CDR3 is CASSLALGETQYF. The CDR3 nucleotides read TGTGCCAGCAGCTTAGCGTTGGGCGAGACGCAGTATTTT.

The chain joins TRBV6-5 to TRBJ2-1; weak D call: TRBD1 (5 bases). The CDR3 covers 16 residues. The germline V gene encodes CDR1 MNHEY and CDR2 SVGAGI. The ends were cut back, 2 bases at V and 6 bases at J, with 17 bases in the middle. CDR3 amino acids: CASSYGAGAGFNEQFF. The CDR3 coding sequence is TGTGCCAGCAGTTACGGGGCCGGAGCCGGGTTCAATGAGCAGTTCTTC.

A remark on this clone: In the same sample, other DNA sequences code for this CDR3. This chain uses TRBV5-5 with TRBJ1-5, with 10 bases identical to TRBD1. Trimming cost V 2 bases and J 5 bases; bases outside gene matches: 4. The CDR3 spans 15 residues. Germline lookup yields CDR1 SGHKS and CDR2 YYEKEE (reference sequence). CDR3 in DNA: TGTGCCAGCAGCTTTACAGGGACAGGGGATCAGCCCCAGCATTTT. It specifies CASSFTGTGDQPQHF.

The chain recombines TRBV27 with TRBJ2-7, with D unclear. The CDR3 has 14 amino acids. The V end lost 2 bases, the J end lost 3 bases, and 11 bases lay between the germline ends. In germline, CDR1 is MNHEY, CDR2 SMNVEV (reference sequence). CDR3 DNA sequence: TGTGCCAGCAGTTTAAGTATTCCACACTACGAGCAGTACTTC. It translates to CASSLSIPHYEQYF.

The chain joins TRBV7-8 to TRBJ2-1; 9 positions match TRBD1. There are 17 residues in the CDR3. Losses at the gene ends were 6 bases for V and 4 bases for J; bases not matched to a gene: 13. Germline V gene data show CDR1 as SGHVS and CDR2 as FQNEAQ. The CDR3 loop is CASSREPGQGVYNEQFF. Here the CDR3 DNA reads TGTGCCAGCAGTCGGGAACCGGGACAGGGAGTATACAATGAGCAGTTCTTC.

CDR3 loop: CASSLQSNEQYF. DNA of the CDR3: TGTGCCAGCTCACTGCAGTCAAACGAGCAGTACTTC. This rearrangement joins TRBV18 to TRBJ2-7; D not resolved. V shed 4 bases and J shed 5 bases, with 9 bases lying between them. This CDR3 has 12 amino acids. Germline V gene data show CDR1 as KGHSH and CDR2 as LQKENI.